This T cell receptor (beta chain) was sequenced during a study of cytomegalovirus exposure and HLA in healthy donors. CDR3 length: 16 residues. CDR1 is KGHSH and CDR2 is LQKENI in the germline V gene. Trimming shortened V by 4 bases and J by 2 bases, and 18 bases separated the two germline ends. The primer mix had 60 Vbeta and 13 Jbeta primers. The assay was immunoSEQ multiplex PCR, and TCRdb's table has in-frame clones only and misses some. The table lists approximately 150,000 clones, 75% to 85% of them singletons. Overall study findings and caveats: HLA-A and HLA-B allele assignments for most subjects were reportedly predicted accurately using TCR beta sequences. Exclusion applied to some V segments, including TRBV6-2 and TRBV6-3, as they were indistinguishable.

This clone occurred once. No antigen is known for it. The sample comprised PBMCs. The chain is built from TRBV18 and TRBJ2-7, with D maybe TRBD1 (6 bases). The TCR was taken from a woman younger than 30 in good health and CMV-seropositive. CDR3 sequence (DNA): TGTGCCAGCTCACTTCGGGGTGGACAGCAAACCTACGAGCAGTACTTC. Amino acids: CASSLRGGQQTYEQYF. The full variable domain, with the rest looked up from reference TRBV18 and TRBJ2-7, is NAGVMQNPRHLVRRRGQEARLRCSPMKGHSHVYWYRQLPEEGLKFMVYLQKENIIDESGMPKERFSAEFPKEGPSILRIQQVVRGDSAAYFCASSLRGGQQTYEQYFGPGTRLTVT.